This T cell receptor (beta chain) is drawn from a study of blood T cell repertoires in COVID-19. Study overall: Collection of acute and convalescent COVID-19 samples took place in the United States, Italy and Spain. PBMCs, B-cell-depleted T cells, or T cells provided the cDNA or gDNA that made up the material.

CDR3 length: 17 residues. V was clipped by 0 bases and J by 6 bases; unmatched bases: 12. Per the germline V gene, CDR1 is MDHEN and CDR2 is SYDVKM. Libraries were prepared by immunoSEQ multiplex PCR; TCRdb keeps only in-frame clonotypes and omits some of them. The sample gives roughly 330,000 clones, roughly 86% of which show up once; approximately 5% is in the top ten. The TCR sequence derives from a woman younger than 45 who had recovered from COVID-19. This chain connects TRBV28 to TRBJ1-1, with 8 bases that match TRBD1. Sequencing was done on a sample of PBMCs or T cells enriched from blood (not recorded which). For the CDR3, the DNA is TGTGCCAGCAGTTTATGGTTAGCCAGGGGGCCGTCGGCTGAAGCTTTCTTT. Translation gives CASSLWLARGPSAEAFF.